The clone carrying this TCR beta chain was seen repeatedly, ten times or more. The source of the sample is a study of human T cells and chemical hapten exposure. The CDR3 sequence is 15 residues long. Germline V gene sequence: CDR1 MDHEN, CDR2 SYDVKM. V lost 5 bases and J lost 6; bases outside the gene matches: 8. Time point here: patch test 3, about 24 weeks after DPC sensitization. As to treatment: therapeutic diphenylcyclopropenone sensitization with weekly scalp DPC. TCRdb re-called the RACE reads through MiXCR, storing one row per CDR3 protein. The table has over 80,000 distinct CDR3 sequences, 9.5% to 13% seen once.

The sample consisted of whole blood, taken in connection with sensitization to the hapten diphenylcyclopropenone (DPC). The chain recombines TRBV28 with TRBJ1-4, with 8 nucleotides matching TRBD1. The sequence derives from a woman aged 25 to 39 with alopecia areata. Some clones in this sample may be carry-over from other donors' samples. This CDR3 is CASSVPGGEHEKLFF. Written as DNA, the CDR3 is TGTGCCAGCAGTGTCCCAGGGGGCGAACATGAAAAACTGTTTTTT. Filled out from reference TRBV28 and TRBJ1-4, the complete variable domain reads DVKVTQSSRYLVKRTGEKVFLECVQDMDHENMFWYRQDPGLGLRLIYFSYDVKMKEKGDIPEGYSVSREKKERFSLILESASTNQTSMYLCASSVPGGEHEKLFFGSGTQLSVL.